This T cell receptor beta chain comes out of a study of shared clonotypes between healthy human individuals. Looking at the study overall: For every donor, three CD4 naive, three CD4 memory, two CD8 naive and one CD8 memory plates were used. Study outcomes and limitations: Clonotype sharing among donors, it was expected, would be affected by sequencing depth. Some naive CD4 clonotypes, roughly 5%, turned up in common across four donors.

Concerning this clone: What it binds is unknown.

Genomic DNA per cell subset filled all wells of several immunoSEQ plates. Only in-frame clones appear in the TCRdb table, and some are missing; sequencing was by immunoSEQ multiplex PCR. The sample lists more than 2,000,000 clones; roughly 92% were seen once. Trimming at V came to 6 bases and at J to 0 bases, leaving 8 bases not matched to a gene. This CDR3 contains 15 residues. From germline, CDR1 is MNHNS and CDR2 SASEGT. The receptor's source is a man in his late teens or twenties in good health. The chain has TRBV6-1 and TRBJ2-7; 7 bases map to TRBD2. The sample comprised naive CD4+ T cells sorted from blood. Noted subset: CD45RA+ positively selected. This CDR3 reads CASRDWGGGSYEQYF. As DNA, the CDR3 is TGTGCCAGCAGGGACTGGGGCGGGGGCTCCTACGAGCAGTACTTC.